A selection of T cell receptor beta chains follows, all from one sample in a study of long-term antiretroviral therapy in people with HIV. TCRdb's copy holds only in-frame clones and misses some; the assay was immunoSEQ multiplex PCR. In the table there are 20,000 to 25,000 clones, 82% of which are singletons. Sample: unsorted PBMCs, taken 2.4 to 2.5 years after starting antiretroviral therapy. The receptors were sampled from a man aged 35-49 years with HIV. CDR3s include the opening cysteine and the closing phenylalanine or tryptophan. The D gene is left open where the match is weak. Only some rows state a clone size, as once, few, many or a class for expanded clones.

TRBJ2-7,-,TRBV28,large,CASCWTVSSYEQYF,TGTGCCAGCTGCTGGACCGTCAGCTCCTACGAGCAGTACTTC
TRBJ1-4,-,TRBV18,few,CASSPEGRGEKLFF,TGTGCCAGCTCACCCGAGGGGCGCGGGGAAAAACTGTTTTTT
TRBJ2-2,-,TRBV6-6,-,CASSYSDGTGELFF,TGTGCCAGCAGTTACTCGGACGGCACCGGGGAGCTGTTTTTT
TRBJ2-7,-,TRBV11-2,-,CASSLESGTGLTYEQYF,TGTGCCAGCAGCTTAGAAAGCGGGACAGGACTCACCTACGAGCAGTACTTC
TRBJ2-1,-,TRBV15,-,CATSRDGAVSYNEQFF,TGTGCCACCAGCAGAGATGGCGCGGTAAGCTACAATGAGCAGTTCTTC
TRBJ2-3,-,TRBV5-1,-,CASSWTDSTDTQYF,TGCGCCAGCAGCTGGACAGATAGCACAGATACGCAGTATTTT
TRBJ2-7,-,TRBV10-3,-,CAISPPGAAYEQYF,TGTGCCATCAGCCCCCCGGGAGCTGCCTACGAGCAGTACTTC
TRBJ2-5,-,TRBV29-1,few,CSVVSDKETQYF,TGCAGCGTTGTATCGGACAAAGAGACCCAGTACTTC
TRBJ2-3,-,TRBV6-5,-,CASSRRDTQYF,TGTGCCAGCAGCCGAAGGGATACGCAGTATTTT
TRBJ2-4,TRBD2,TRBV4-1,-,CASSPGTSGGALGIQYF,TGCGCCAGCAGCCCCGGGACTAGCGGGGGGGCTCTGGGCATTCAGTACTTC
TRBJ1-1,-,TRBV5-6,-,CASSRRMTGSNTEAFF,TGTGCCAGCAGCCGGCGGATGACAGGATCGAACACTGAAGCTTTCTTT
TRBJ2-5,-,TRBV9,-,CASSTLGAGLETQYF,TGTGCCAGCAGCACACTCGGGGCGGGTTTGGAGACCCAGTACTTC
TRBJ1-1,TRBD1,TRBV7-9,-,CASQARQGATEAFF,TGTGCCAGTCAAGCTCGCCAGGGGGCCACTGAAGCTTTCTTT
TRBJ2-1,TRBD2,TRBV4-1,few,CASSAGLAGDHNEQFF,TGCGCCAGCAGCGCCGGACTAGCGGGAGATCACAATGAGCAGTTCTTC
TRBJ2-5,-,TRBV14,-,CASSLLGRETQYF,TGTGCCAGCAGCCTCTTGGGCAGGGAGACCCAGTACTTC
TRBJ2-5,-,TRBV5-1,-,CASSWSPTQETQYF,TGCGCCAGCAGCTGGTCCCCCACCCAAGAGACCCAGTACTTC
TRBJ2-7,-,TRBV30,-,CAWITVYEQYF,TGTGCCTGGATAACAGTCTACGAGCAGTACTTC
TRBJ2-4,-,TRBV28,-,CASSQDSTVAKNIQYF,TGTGCCAGCAGTCAGGACTCAACCGTAGCCAAAAACATTCAGTACTTC
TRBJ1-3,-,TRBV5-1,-,CASSLFSGNTIYF,TGCGCCAGCAGCTTGTTTTCTGGAAACACCATATATTTT
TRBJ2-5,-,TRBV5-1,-,CASSLTPRETQYF,TGCGCCAGCAGCCTAACTCCCCGAGAGACCCAGTACTTC
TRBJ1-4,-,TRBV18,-,CASSAGWSNEKLFF,TGTGCCAGCTCAGCCGGTTGGTCTAATGAAAAACTGTTTTTT
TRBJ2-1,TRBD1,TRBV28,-,CASSLLVLSPDPDRDNEQFF,TGTGCCAGCAGTTTACTTGTGCTTTCCCCGGACCCTGACAGGGACAATGAGCAGTTCTTC
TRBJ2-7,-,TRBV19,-,CASSPLLKRVGGSYEQYF,TGTGCCAGTAGTCCACTTCTTAAACGGGTCGGAGGCTCCTACGAGCAGTACTTC
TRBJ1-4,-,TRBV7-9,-,CASSPWEGEKLFF,TGTGCCAGCAGCCCCTGGGAGGGTGAAAAACTGTTTTTT
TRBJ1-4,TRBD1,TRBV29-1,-,CSMTGWSEKLFF,TGCAGCATGACAGGGTGGAGTGAAAAACTGTTTTTT
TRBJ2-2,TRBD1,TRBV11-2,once,CASSLDRGTGELFF,TGTGCCAGCAGCCTGGACAGGGGGACCGGGGAGCTGTTTTTT
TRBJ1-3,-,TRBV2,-,CASSERLSGNTIYF,TGTGCCAGCAGTGAACGGCTCTCTGGAAACACCATATATTTT
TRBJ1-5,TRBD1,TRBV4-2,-,CASSQDTGGTGGPQHF,TGTGCCAGCAGCCAAGACACGGGAGGGACAGGGGGCCCCCAGCATTTT
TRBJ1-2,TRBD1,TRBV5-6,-,CASSNGQGAFYTF,TGTGCCAGCAGCAACGGACAGGGGGCTTTCTACACCTTC
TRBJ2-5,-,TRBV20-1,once,CSPGSAETQYF,TGCAGTCCGGGGTCCGCCGAGACCCAGTACTTC
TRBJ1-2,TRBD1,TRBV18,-,CASSQQGAGDGYTF,TGTGCCAGCTCACAACAGGGGGCTGGGGATGGCTACACCTTC
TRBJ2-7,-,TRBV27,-,CASSSGSAYEQYF,TGTGCCAGCAGTTCTGGTTCAGCCTACGAGCAGTACTTC
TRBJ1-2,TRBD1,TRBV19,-,CASSSIGQGADDYGYTF,TGTGCCAGTAGTAGTATAGGACAGGGGGCGGATGACTATGGCTACACCTTC
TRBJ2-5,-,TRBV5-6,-,CASSSGNGKTQYF,TGTGCCAGCAGCTCCGGAAACGGGAAGACCCAGTACTTC
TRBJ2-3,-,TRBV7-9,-,CASSLGRETDTQYF,TGTGCCAGCAGCTTGGGCAGGGAAACAGATACGCAGTATTTT
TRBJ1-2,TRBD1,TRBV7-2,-,CASSFSTGGKGGYTF,TGTGCCAGCAGCTTTTCGACAGGGGGCAAAGGTGGCTACACCTTC
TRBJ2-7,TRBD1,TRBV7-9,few,CASSLAGDRAHYF,TGTGCCAGCAGCTTAGCGGGGGACAGGGCACATTACTTC
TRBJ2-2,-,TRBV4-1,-,CASSQERIAAAGELFF,TGCGCCAGCAGCCAAGAACGAATTGCTGCGGCCGGGGAGCTGTTTTTT
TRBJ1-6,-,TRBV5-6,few,CASSSSVNRAGSPLHF,TGTGCCAGCAGCTCTTCCGTTAACAGGGCCGGTTCACCCCTCCACTTT
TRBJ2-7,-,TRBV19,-,CASSIVVLHQTLSYEQYF,TGTGCCAGTAGTATCGTGGTTTTACACCAAACCCTCTCCTACGAGCAGTACTTC
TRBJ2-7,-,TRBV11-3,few,CASSTLTGQEQYF,TGTGCCAGCAGCACCCTGACAGGCCAAGAGCAGTACTTC